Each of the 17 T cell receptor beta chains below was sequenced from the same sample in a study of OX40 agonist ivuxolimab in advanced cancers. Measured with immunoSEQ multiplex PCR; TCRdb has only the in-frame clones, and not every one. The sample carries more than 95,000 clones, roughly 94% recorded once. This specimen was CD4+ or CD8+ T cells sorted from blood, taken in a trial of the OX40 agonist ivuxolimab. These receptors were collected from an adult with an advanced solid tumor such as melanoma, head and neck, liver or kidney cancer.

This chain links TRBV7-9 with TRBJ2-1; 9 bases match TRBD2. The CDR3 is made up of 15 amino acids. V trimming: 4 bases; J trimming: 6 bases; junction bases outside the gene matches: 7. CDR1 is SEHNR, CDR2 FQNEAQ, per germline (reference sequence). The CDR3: CASSSPGLAGNEQFF. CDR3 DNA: TGTGCCAGCAGCTCTCCGGGACTAGCAGGCAATGAGCAGTTCTTC. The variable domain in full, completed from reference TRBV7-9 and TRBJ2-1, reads DTGVSQNPRHKITKRGQNVTFRCDPISEHNRLYWYRQTLGQGPEFLTYFQNEAQLEKSRLLSDRFSAERPKGSFSTLEIQRTEQGDSAMYLCASSSPGLAGNEQFFGPGTRLTVL.

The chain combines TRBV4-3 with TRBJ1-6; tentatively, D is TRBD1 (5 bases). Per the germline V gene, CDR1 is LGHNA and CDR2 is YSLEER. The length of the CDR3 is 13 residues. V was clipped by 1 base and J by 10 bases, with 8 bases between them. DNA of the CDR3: TGCGCCAGCAGCCAAGGGTGGGGGTCACCCCTCCACTTT. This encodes CASSQGWGSPLHF.

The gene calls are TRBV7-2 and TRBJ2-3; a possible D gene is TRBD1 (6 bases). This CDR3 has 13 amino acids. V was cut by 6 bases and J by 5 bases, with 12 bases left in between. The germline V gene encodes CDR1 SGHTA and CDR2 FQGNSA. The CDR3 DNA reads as TGTGCCAGCAGGACAGGAGGCGTAGATACGCAGTATTTT. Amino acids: CASRTGGVDTQYF.

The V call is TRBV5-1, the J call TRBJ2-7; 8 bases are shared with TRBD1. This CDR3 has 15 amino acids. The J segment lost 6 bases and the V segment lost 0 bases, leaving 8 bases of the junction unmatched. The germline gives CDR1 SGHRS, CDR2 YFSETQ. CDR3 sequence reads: CASSLGTGPVSEQYF. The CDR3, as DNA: TGCGCCAGCAGCTTGGGGACAGGGCCTGTTTCCGAGCAGTACTTC.

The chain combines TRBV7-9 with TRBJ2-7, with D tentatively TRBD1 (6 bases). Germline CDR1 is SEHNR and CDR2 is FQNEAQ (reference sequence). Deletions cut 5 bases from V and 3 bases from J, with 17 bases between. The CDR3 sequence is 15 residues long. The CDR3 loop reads CASSPTGTQRYEQYF. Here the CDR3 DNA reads TGTGCCAGCAGCCCGACCGGGACACAACGCTACGAGCAGTACTTC.

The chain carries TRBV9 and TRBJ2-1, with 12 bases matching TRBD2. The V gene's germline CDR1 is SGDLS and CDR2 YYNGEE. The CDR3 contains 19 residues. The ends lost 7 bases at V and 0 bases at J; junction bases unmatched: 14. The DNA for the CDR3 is TGTGCCAGCGACTCCGGGCTAGCGGGAGGGGACAGCTCCTACAATGAGCAGTTCTTC. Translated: CASDSGLAGGDSSYNEQFF.

The CDR3 nucleotides read TGTGCCAGCAGTCAGTTTGTGAGGTCTCGGCCCCAGCATTTT. The encoded protein is CASSQFVRSRPQHF. The chain couples TRBV2 to TRBJ1-5, with D hard to call. CDR3 size: 14 residues. Trimming removed 5 bases from V and 9 bases from J, with 17 bases in between. Per the germline V gene, CDR1 is SNHLY and CDR2 is FYNNEI. Variable domain in full (rest from reference TRBV2 and TRBJ1-5): EPEVTQTPSHQVTQMGQEVILRCVPISNHLYFYWYRQILGQKVEFLVSFYNNEISEKSEIFDDQFSVERPDGSNFTLKIRSTKLEDSAMYFCASSQFVRSRPQHFGDGTRLSIL.

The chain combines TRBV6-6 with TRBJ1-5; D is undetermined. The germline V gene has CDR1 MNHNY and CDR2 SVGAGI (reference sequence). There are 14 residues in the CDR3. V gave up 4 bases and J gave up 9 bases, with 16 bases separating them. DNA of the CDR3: TGTGCCAGCAGTTTCCACCCCCCCAGCTCGCCCCAGCATTTT. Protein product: CASSFHPPSSPQHF.

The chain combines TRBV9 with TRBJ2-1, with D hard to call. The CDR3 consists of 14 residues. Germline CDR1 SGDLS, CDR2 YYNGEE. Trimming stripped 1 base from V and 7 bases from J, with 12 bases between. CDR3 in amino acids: CASSVSPTLNEQFF. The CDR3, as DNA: TGTGCCAGCAGCGTAAGCCCGACCCTTAATGAGCAGTTCTTC.

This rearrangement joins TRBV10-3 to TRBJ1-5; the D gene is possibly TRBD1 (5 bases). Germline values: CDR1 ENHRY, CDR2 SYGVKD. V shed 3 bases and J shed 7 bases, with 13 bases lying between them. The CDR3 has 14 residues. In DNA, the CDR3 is TGTGCCATCAGTGAAACAGGAGGGGCCCAGCCCCAGCATTTT. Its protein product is CAISETGGAQPQHF.

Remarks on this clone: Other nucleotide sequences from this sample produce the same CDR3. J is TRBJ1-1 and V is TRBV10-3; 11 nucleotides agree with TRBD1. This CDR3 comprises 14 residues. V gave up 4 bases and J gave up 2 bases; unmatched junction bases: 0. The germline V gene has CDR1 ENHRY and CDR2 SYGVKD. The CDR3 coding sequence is TGTGCCATCAGTGGGACAGGGGGCAACACTGAAGCTTTCTTT. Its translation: CAISGTGGNTEAFF.

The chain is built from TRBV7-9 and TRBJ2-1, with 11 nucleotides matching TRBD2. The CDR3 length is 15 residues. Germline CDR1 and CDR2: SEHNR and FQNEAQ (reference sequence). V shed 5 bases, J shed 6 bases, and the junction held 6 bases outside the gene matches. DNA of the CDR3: TGTGCCAGCAGCGCGCTAGCGGGAGGAACCAATGAGCAGTTCTTC. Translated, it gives CASSALAGGTNEQFF.

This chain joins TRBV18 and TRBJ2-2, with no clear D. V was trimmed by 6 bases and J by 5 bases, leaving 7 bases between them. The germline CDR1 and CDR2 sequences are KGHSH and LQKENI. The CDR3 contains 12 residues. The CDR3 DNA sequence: TGTGCCAGCTCCGACGGGACCGGGGAGCTGTTTTTT. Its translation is CASSDGTGELFF.

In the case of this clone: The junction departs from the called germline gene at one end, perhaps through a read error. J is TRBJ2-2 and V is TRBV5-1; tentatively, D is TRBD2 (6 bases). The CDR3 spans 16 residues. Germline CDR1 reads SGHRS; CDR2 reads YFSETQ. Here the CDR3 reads CASRDPGTANTGELLF. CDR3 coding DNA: TGCGCCAGCAGGGACCCCGGGACTGCGAACACCGGGGAGCTGCTTTTT. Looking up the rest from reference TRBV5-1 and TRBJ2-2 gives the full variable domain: KAGVTQTPRYLIKTRGQQVTLSCSPISGHRSVSWYQQTPGQGLQFLFEYFSETQRNKGNFPGRFSGRQFSNSRSEMNVSTLELGDSALYLCASRDPGTANTGELLFGEGSRLTVL.

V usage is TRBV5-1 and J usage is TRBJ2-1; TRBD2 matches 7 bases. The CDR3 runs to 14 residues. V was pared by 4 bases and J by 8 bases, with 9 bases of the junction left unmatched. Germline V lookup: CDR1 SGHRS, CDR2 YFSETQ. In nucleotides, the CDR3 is TGCGCCAGCAGCCCAGGACTAGGGCGGGATGAGCAGTTCTTC. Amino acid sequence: CASSPGLGRDEQFF.

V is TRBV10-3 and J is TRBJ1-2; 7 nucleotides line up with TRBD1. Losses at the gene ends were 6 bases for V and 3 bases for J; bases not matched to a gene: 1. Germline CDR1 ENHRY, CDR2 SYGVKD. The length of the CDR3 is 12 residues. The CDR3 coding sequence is TGTGCCATCAGCGGGACAGACTATGGCTACACCTTC. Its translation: CAISGTDYGYTF.

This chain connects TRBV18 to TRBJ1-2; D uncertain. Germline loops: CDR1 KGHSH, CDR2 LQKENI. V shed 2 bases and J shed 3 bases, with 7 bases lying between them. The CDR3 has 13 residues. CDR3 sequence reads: CASSPDGDYGYTF. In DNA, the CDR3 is TGTGCCAGCTCACCAGATGGTGACTATGGCTACACCTTC.